These 27 T cell receptor beta chains were all obtained from the same sample, sequenced in a study of patients and donors after allogeneic stem cell transplantation. TCRdb re-called the RT-PCR reads with MiXCR, one entry per CDR3 protein. The sample has approximately 410,000 distinct CDR3 sequences, 16% seen once. Input material: blood, either unsorted or a sorted T cell fraction (not recorded which). The source is a human donor who was either an allogeneic HSCT recipient or a stem cell or donor lymphocyte infusion donor (not recorded which). It is not recorded whose cells these are; they may come from a transplant donor.

Many counts were recorded for this clonotype. The chain's CDR3 is CSAKRGETQYF. The CDR3 region has the DNA TGCAGTGCTAAGCGGGGAGAGACCCAGTACTTC. V is TRBV20-1 and J is TRBJ2-5; 7 bases agree with TRBD2. The V gene end was trimmed by 4 bases and the J gene end by 4 bases; junction bases not matched to a gene: 0. The length of the CDR3 is 11 residues. CDR1 DFQATT and CDR2 SNEGSKA come from the germline V gene (reference sequence).

This clonotype appeared a few times. CDR3 in amino acids: CASSIVSAGMNTEAFF. In nucleotides, the CDR3 is TGTGCCAGTAGTATCGTCTCCGCAGGGATGAACACTGAAGCTTTCTTT. J is TRBJ1-1 and V is TRBV19; a possible D gene is TRBD1 (5 bases). Per the germline V gene, CDR1 is LNHDA and CDR2 is SQIVND (reference sequence). V shed 3 bases and J shed 0 bases, with 14 bases lying between them. The CDR3 runs to 16 residues.

This clonotype was seen a handful of times. The chain carries TRBV25-1 and TRBJ1-2; 8 nucleotides match TRBD1. Germline CDR1 MGHDK, CDR2 SYGVNS. The CDR3 runs to 16 residues. The J segment lost 5 bases and the V segment lost 5 bases, leaving 13 bases of the junction unmatched. CDR3 nucleotide sequence: TGTGCCAGCAGTCCCAAGATTCAGGGGGCGCGATATGGCTACACCTTC. Translation: CASSPKIQGARYGYTF.

This clonotype was observed a few times. This chain uses TRBV5-1 with TRBJ2-1; 12 bases map to TRBD2. The length of the CDR3 is 16 residues. CDR1 is SGHRS, CDR2 YFSETQ, per germline. With V trimmed by 4 bases and J by 4 bases, 6 bases remained unmatched. CDR3 loop: CASSPPSGRVYNEQFF. The CDR3 DNA reads TGCGCCAGCAGCCCTCCTAGCGGGAGGGTTTACAATGAGCAGTTCTTC. The full variable domain, completed using reference TRBV5-1 and TRBJ2-1, is KAGVTQTPRYLIKTRGQQVTLSCSPISGHRSVSWYQQTPGQGLQFLFEYFSETQRNKGNFPGRFSGRQFSNSRSEMNVSTLELGDSALYLCASSPPSGRVYNEQFFGPGTRLTVL.

This sequence joins TRBV15 and TRBJ2-7; maybe TRBD1 (8 bases). Trimming took 5 bases from V and 7 from J, leaving 18 bases between them. The CDR3 extends over 14 amino acids. Germline lookup yields CDR1 LNHNV and CDR2 YYDKDF (reference sequence). CDR3 nucleotides: TGTGCCACCAGCGGACTAGGACAGGGTGAAGAGCAGTACTTC. As protein: CATSGLGQGEEQYF.

This clonotype was seen only a few times. The genes are TRBV3-1 and TRBJ2-2; 11 nucleotides match TRBD2. CDR1 is LGHDT and CDR2 is YNNKEL in the germline V gene (reference sequence). The CDR3 loop spans 19 amino acids. V lost 5 bases to trimming and J lost 2 bases; unmatched junction nucleotides: 13. CDR3 loop: CASSSPYKRLAGNTGELFF. As DNA, the CDR3 is TGTGCCAGCAGCTCTCCCTATAAAAGACTAGCGGGAAACACCGGGGAGCTGTTTTTT. Variable domain in full (rest from reference TRBV3-1 and TRBJ2-2): DTAVSQTPKYLVTQMGNDKSIKCEQNLGHDTMYWYKQDSKKFLKIMFSYNNKELIINETVPNRFSPKSPDKAHLNLHINSLELGDSAVYFCASSSPYKRLAGNTGELFFGEGSRLTVL.

This clonotype has a handful of counts. The chain carries TRBV12-3 or TRBV12-4 and TRBJ1-1; D is unresolved. The CDR3 is 11 amino acids. With 6 bases removed from V and 8 bases from J, the gap between germline ends came to 10 bases. This CDR3 reads CASSPGPEAFF. CDR3 nucleotide sequence: TGTGCCAGCAGCCCAGGACCAGAAGCTTTCTTT.

The gene calls are TRBV20-1 and TRBJ2-5; tentatively, D is TRBD2 (5 bases). Deletions cut 2 bases from V and 1 base from J, with 11 bases between. Germline-derived CDR1 and CDR2 are DFQATT and SNEGSKA (reference sequence). The CDR3 runs to 14 residues. The CDR3 is CSARYPSGQETQYF. The CDR3 bases are TGCAGTGCTAGATACCCGAGCGGCCAAGAGACCCAGTACTTC.

This clonotype was counted only a few times. This chain uses TRBV11-3 with TRBJ2-1; D remains unclear. The CDR3 has 15 residues. V lost 2 bases and J 0 bases, leaving 8 bases between the germline ends. Germline assignment: CDR1 SGHNT and CDR2 YENEEA. In nucleotides, the CDR3 is TGTGCCAGCAGCTTATGGGAACACTCCTACAATGAGCAGTTCTTC. This encodes CASSLWEHSYNEQFF.

In its sample, this clonotype was seen many times. The V gene is TRBV5-1, the J gene TRBJ2-5; 9 bases are a match to TRBD2. The CDR3 spans 16 residues. Trimming at V came to 2 bases and at J to 4 bases, leaving 9 bases not matched to a gene. Per germline, CDR1 SGHRS and CDR2 YFSETQ. The CDR3 spells CASSFRALAGRETQYF. Here the CDR3 DNA reads TGCGCCAGCAGCTTTAGAGCACTAGCGGGCCGAGAGACCCAGTACTTC.

This clonotype was counted only a few times. V is TRBV27 and J is TRBJ1-3; TRBD1 matches at 8 bases. The V gene's germline CDR1 is MNHEY and CDR2 SMNVEV (reference sequence). The CDR3 length is 16 residues. The ends lost 5 bases at V and 0 bases at J; junction bases unmatched: 6. The CDR3 sequence: CASSLTGTGSGNTIYF. The CDR3 region has the DNA TGTGCCAGCAGTCTAACCGGGACAGGCTCTGGAAACACCATATATTTT.

This chain uses TRBV7-3 with TRBJ2-1, with D perhaps matching TRBD2 (6 bases). Trimming took 4 bases from V and 0 from J, leaving 13 bases between them. Germline V CDR1 and CDR2: SGHTA, FQGTGA. This CDR3 has 16 amino acids. The CDR3: CASSWRDGSSYNEQFF. The CDR3, as DNA: TGTGCCAGCAGCTGGAGGGACGGGAGCTCCTACAATGAGCAGTTCTTC.

This clonotype came up a few times. The chain combines TRBV5-1 with TRBJ2-7, with TRBD1 identical over 8 bases. The J segment lost 0 bases and the V segment lost 7 bases, leaving 15 bases of the junction unmatched. The germline V gene encodes CDR1 SGHRS and CDR2 YFSETQ. The CDR3 spans 17 residues. DNA of the CDR3: TGCGCCAGCGGTTTTGGCCCGACAGGGGTAAGCTCCTACGAGCAGTACTTC. Translated, it gives CASGFGPTGVSSYEQYF.

The rearrangement links TRBV12-3 or TRBV12-4 to TRBJ2-1; 10 positions match TRBD2. This CDR3 has 16 residues. With 2 bases clipped from V and 8 bases from J, the junction kept 9 bases outside the gene matches. The CDR3 DNA reads as TGTGCCAGCAGTTTAACTAGCGGGGAACGTCAATATGAGCAGTTCTTC. Translating it yields CASSLTSGERQYEQFF.

This clonotype was picked up a small number of times. V usage is TRBV7-9 and J usage is TRBJ2-5; unclear D gene. Trimming pared 5 bases from V and 10 bases from J, leaving 11 bases between. The CDR3 spans 11 residues. Germline-derived CDR1 and CDR2 are SEHNR and FQNEAQ (reference sequence). CDR3 DNA sequence: TGTGCCAGCAGCCCCCTAGACGACCAGTACTTC. Translating gives CASSPLDDQYF.

There are a few counts of this clonotype. V and J are TRBV12-3 or TRBV12-4 and TRBJ1-6, with TRBD1 matching over 9 bases. There are 15 residues in the CDR3. V was clipped by 6 bases and J by 10 bases; unmatched bases: 10. CDR3 region: CASSPGTGYYSPLHF. In DNA, the CDR3 is TGTGCCAGCAGCCCCGGGACAGGGTATTACTCACCCCTCCACTTT.

The sample holds a few counts of this clonotype. The chain couples TRBV20-1 to TRBJ2-7, with 7 bases matching TRBD1. Germline CDR1 reads DFQATT; CDR2 reads SNEGSKA (reference sequence). J lost 4 bases, V lost 3 bases, and 12 bases had no gene match. The CDR3 runs 15 residues. CDR3 protein: CSASPRTGPRYEQYF. The CDR3 DNA reads as TGCAGTGCTAGTCCGCGGACAGGTCCAAGGTACGAGCAGTACTTC.

This clonotype was seen a few times. The rearrangement joins TRBV5-1 to TRBJ1-1, with a possible D match to TRBD1 (5 bases). This CDR3 has 17 amino acids. Looked up from germline, CDR1 is SGHRS and CDR2 is YFSETQ. Trimming shortened V by 2 bases and J by 0 bases, and 17 bases separated the two germline ends. Written as DNA, the CDR3 is TGCGCCAGCAGCTTAATCGTTAGAACGGGGGTGAACACTGAAGCTTTCTTT. It encodes CASSLIVRTGVNTEAFF.

This clonotype was picked up a small number of times. J is TRBJ1-1 and V is TRBV7-3, with D perhaps TRBD1 (5 bases). V was shortened by 0 bases and J by 2 bases, with 13 bases between the two germline ends. Germline V gene data show CDR1 as SGHTA and CDR2 as FQGTGA. The CDR3 spans 16 residues. The CDR3 is CASSLTPQTVNTEAFF. The CDR3 DNA is TGTGCCAGCAGCTTAACGCCCCAGACAGTTAACACTGAAGCTTTCTTT.

The gene calls are TRBV6-1 and TRBJ1-5; D is undetermined. Germline CDR1 MNHNS, CDR2 SASEGT. The CDR3 is 13 residues long. Trimming cost V 6 bases and J 5 bases, with 11 bases left between them. The CDR3, as DNA: TGTGCCAGCAGCCCCACCCCGTATCAGCCCCAGCATTTT. This encodes CASSPTPYQPQHF.

The J gene is TRBJ2-1, the V gene TRBV3-1; D possibly corresponds to TRBD2 (6 bases). This CDR3 is 14 amino acids long. Trimming left V 1 base short and J 4 bases short, with 8 bases between. Germline CDR1 reads LGHDT; CDR2 reads YNNKEL (reference sequence). CDR3 amino acids: CASSQVAGYNEQFF. The CDR3 nucleotides read TGTGCCAGCAGCCAAGTGGCGGGGTACAATGAGCAGTTCTTC.

The chain joins TRBV27 to TRBJ1-6; no definite D call. Germline V CDR1 and CDR2: MNHEY, SMNVEV (reference sequence). Trimming removed 3 bases from V and 7 bases from J, with 13 bases in between. CDR3 length: 15 residues. The CDR3 region is CASSFQPALNSPLHF. The CDR3 DNA follows: TGTGCCAGCAGTTTTCAGCCAGCCCTGAATTCACCCCTCCACTTT.

This clonotype turned up a few times. This rearrangement joins TRBV7-6 to TRBJ2-2, with a possible D match to TRBD2 (6 bases). V was cut by 1 base and J by 5 bases, with 14 bases left in between. Germline V lookup: CDR1 SGHVS, CDR2 FNYEAQ. The CDR3 runs to 16 residues. CDR3 in amino acids: CASSLGGGSGTGELFF. The CDR3 region has the DNA TGTGCCAGCAGCTTAGGTGGAGGGTCAGGGACCGGGGAGCTGTTTTTT.

The chain uses TRBV5-1 and TRBJ1-5, with 9 bases that match TRBD1. The CDR3 has 15 residues. Germline V gene sequence: CDR1 SGHRS, CDR2 YFSETQ. Losses at the gene ends were 5 bases for V and 5 bases for J; bases not matched to a gene: 8. DNA for the CDR3: TGCGCCAGCAGACCCGGGACAGGGACATATCAGCCCCAGCATTTT. Amino acid sequence: CASRPGTGTYQPQHF.

The chain links TRBV12-3 or TRBV12-4 to TRBJ1-1; D is undetermined. Deletions cut 2 bases from V and 1 base from J, with 11 bases between. The CDR3 extends over 15 amino acids. Written as DNA, the CDR3 is TGTGCCAGCAGTTTATATACCGGAGGGAACACTGAAGCTTTCTTT. Its protein product is CASSLYTGGNTEAFF.

The chain couples TRBV25-1 to TRBJ2-1; D possibly corresponds to TRBD1 (6 bases). This CDR3 contains 13 residues. V was trimmed by 4 bases and J by 15 bases, leaving 19 bases between them. Germline lookup yields CDR1 MGHDK and CDR2 SYGVNS. DNA for the CDR3: TGTGCCAGCAGTGGTCCCGGGACAAGGGCTGGGTTCTTC. Its protein product is CASSGPGTRAGFF.

The sample holds many counts of this clonotype. The rearrangement joins TRBV4-1 to TRBJ2-1; D could derive from TRBD1 or TRBD2 (5 bases each). The CDR3 contains 17 residues. V lost 0 bases and J 3 bases, leaving 15 bases between the germline ends. The V gene's germline CDR1 is MGHRA and CDR2 YSYEKL. Here the CDR3 reads CASSQDILRDHYNEQFF. DNA of the CDR3: TGCGCCAGCAGCCAAGATATACTACGGGACCACTACAATGAGCAGTTCTTC.